A selection of T cell receptor beta chains follows, all from one sample in a study of monozygotic twins with inflammatory bowel disease. From the 5' RACE reads, TCRdb lists one entry per CDR3 protein and no DNA. The sample table sets out under 200,000 distinct CDR3 sequences. Sequencing input: blood. The receptors come from a human donor with ulcerative colitis or Crohn's disease, or a healthy co-twin of an affected twin (not recorded which). CDR3s include the opening cysteine and the closing phenylalanine or tryptophan.

CDR3aa: CASSPSGGNEKLFF
v_gene: TRBV27
j_gene: TRBJ1-4

CDR3aa: CASSHVQLVNTGELFF
v_gene: TRBV7-2
j_gene: TRBJ2-2

CDR3aa: CAISGVQGSVGDEQYF
v_gene: TRBV10-3
j_gene: TRBJ2-7

CDR3aa: CASSFPVSGYNEQFF
v_gene: TRBV28
j_gene: TRBJ2-1

CDR3aa: CASSFGKLQDF
v_gene: TRBV12-3/TRBV12-4
j_gene: TRBJ2-5

CDR3aa: CASSSDGEDTEAFF
v_gene: TRBV5-1
j_gene: TRBJ1-1

CDR3aa: CASSARGSYEQYF
v_gene: TRBV5-1
j_gene: TRBJ2-7

CDR3aa: CASSLVDPTSGYEQYF
v_gene: TRBV7-2
j_gene: TRBJ2-7

CDR3aa: CASSSTGLSRRYAVF
v_gene: TRBV10-1
j_gene: TRBJ2-3

CDR3aa: CARDPGQVNSNQPQHF
v_gene: TRBV21-1
j_gene: TRBJ1-5

CDR3aa: CASSPGTGDEAFF
v_gene: TRBV7-2
j_gene: TRBJ1-1

CDR3aa: CASSFTRSQGFDSPLHF
v_gene: TRBV27
j_gene: TRBJ1-6

CDR3aa: CASSQIAGGRDTQYF
v_gene: TRBV4-3
j_gene: TRBJ2-3

CDR3aa: CASSTYGTGNSYEQYF
v_gene: TRBV27
j_gene: TRBJ2-7

CDR3aa: CASSFRLDYEQYF
v_gene: TRBV6-5
j_gene: TRBJ2-7

CDR3aa: CASSWGTNQPQHF
v_gene: TRBV7-2
j_gene: TRBJ1-5

CDR3aa: CASSTGYGSTNEKLFF
v_gene: TRBV6-1
j_gene: TRBJ1-4

CDR3aa: CASSGPGRKETQYF
v_gene: TRBV5-1
j_gene: TRBJ2-5

CDR3aa: CASSPSDGMGYNEQFF
v_gene: TRBV7-9
j_gene: TRBJ2-1

CDR3aa: CSARPTGLAVTDTQYF
v_gene: TRBV20-1
j_gene: TRBJ2-3

CDR3aa: CASSWEGAVPYEQYF
v_gene: TRBV7-9
j_gene: TRBJ2-7

CDR3aa: CASSVRPDSPLHF
v_gene: TRBV9
j_gene: TRBJ1-6

CDR3aa: CASSLDRTFYGYTF
v_gene: TRBV7-2
j_gene: TRBJ1-2

CDR3aa: CAISEFTANYGYTF
v_gene: TRBV10-3
j_gene: TRBJ1-2

CDR3aa: CASGTRASGTDTQYF
v_gene: TRBV7-2
j_gene: TRBJ2-3

CDR3aa: CASSPELATSTDTQYF
v_gene: TRBV7-2
j_gene: TRBJ2-3

CDR3aa: CASRKPGLAGGSSYEQYF
v_gene: TRBV6-5
j_gene: TRBJ2-7

CDR3aa: CASSPLAGGGDTQYF
v_gene: TRBV5-5
j_gene: TRBJ2-3

CDR3aa: CASRDRNYEQYF
v_gene: TRBV6-5
j_gene: TRBJ2-7

CDR3aa: CASSLPRTGGYEQYF
v_gene: TRBV5-1
j_gene: TRBJ2-7

CDR3aa: CASSLDGGSVNQPQHF
v_gene: TRBV5-1
j_gene: TRBJ1-5

CDR3aa: CASSPSQGQETQYF
v_gene: TRBV7-2
j_gene: TRBJ2-5

CDR3aa: CASSGGKSYNEQFF
v_gene: TRBV19
j_gene: TRBJ2-1

CDR3aa: CASSYSAPMGYTF
v_gene: TRBV6-2/TRBV6-3
j_gene: TRBJ1-2

CDR3aa: CASSSLRAGLSMNTEAFF
v_gene: TRBV2
j_gene: TRBJ1-1

CDR3aa: CSADKGAIRNEQFF
v_gene: TRBV20-1
j_gene: TRBJ2-1